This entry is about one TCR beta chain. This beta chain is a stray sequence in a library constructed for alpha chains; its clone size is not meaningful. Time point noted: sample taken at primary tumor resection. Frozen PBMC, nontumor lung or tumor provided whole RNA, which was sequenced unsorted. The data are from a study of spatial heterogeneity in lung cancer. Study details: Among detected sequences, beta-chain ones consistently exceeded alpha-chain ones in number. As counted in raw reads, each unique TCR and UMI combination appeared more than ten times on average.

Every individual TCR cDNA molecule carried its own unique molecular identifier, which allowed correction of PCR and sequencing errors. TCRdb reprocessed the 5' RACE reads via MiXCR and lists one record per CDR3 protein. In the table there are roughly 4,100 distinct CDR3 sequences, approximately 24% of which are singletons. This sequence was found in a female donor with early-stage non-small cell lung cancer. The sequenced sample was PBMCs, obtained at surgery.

The CDR3 DNA sequence: TGTGCCAGCAGCTCCGAGGAGGTCTTTGACACCGGGGAGCTGTTTTTT. This sequence encodes CASSSEEVFDTGELFF. The gene calls are TRBV11-1 and TRBJ2-2, with D possibly being TRBD2 (5 bases). The length of the CDR3 is 16 residues. The V gene's germline CDR1 is SGHAT and CDR2 FQDESV (reference sequence). The germline V and J ends were trimmed by 4 bases and 3 bases, with 15 bases remaining between them.